The rows below give T cell receptor beta chains drawn from one sample of a study of blood T cell repertoires in COVID-19. Sequencing used immunoSEQ multiplex PCR; TCRdb keeps in-frame clones, though not all of them. The repertoire holds 130,000 or so clones, with around 84% as singletons. Sequencing used PBMCs or T cells enriched from blood (not recorded which). These receptors came from a middle-aged man with acute COVID-19. The CDR3 runs from the conserved cysteine through the conserved F or W. A D gene is named only where the DNA matches it firmly. Clone size, where shown, is once, few, many, or a class for clones that have expanded.

V	D	size	J	CDR3	DNA
TRBV12-5	-	few	TRBJ1-3	CASGPDRLGGNTIYF	TGTGCTAGTGGCCCCGACAGGCTGGGTGGAAACACCATATATTTT
TRBV28	-	few	TRBJ1-2	CASSQDNGYTF	TGTGCCAGCAGTCAGGACAACGGCTACACCTTC
TRBV29-1	TRBD1	once	TRBJ2-7	CSAGRDRVVHEQYF	TGCAGCGCCGGCCGGGACAGGGTCGTGCACGAGCAGTACTTC
TRBV3-1/TRBV3-2	-	once	TRBJ1-1	CASSQDLGALLNTEAFF	TGTGCCAGCAGCCAAGACCTGGGCGCGCTACTGAACACTGAAGCTTTCTTT
TRBV5-1	-	-	TRBJ1-2	CASSFQGSSGYTF	TGCGCCAGCAGCTTCCAGGGATCATCGGGCTACACCTTC
TRBV27	TRBD1	-	TRBJ2-5	CASSSPGQGPQETQYF	TGTGCCAGCAGTTCCCCGGGACAGGGGCCCCAAGAGACCCAGTACTTC
TRBV12-3/TRBV12-4	-	-	TRBJ2-3	CASKSPPADTQYF	TGTGCCAGCAAGTCCCCCCCGGCAGATACGCAGTATTTT
TRBV5-1	TRBD2	-	TRBJ2-2	CASSLRLATSGELFF	TGCGCCAGCAGCTTAAGACTAGCGACGTCCGGGGAGCTGTTTTTT
TRBV10-3	-	few	TRBJ2-7	CAISVSVYEQYF	TGTGCCATCAGTGTATCAGTTTACGAGCAGTACTTC
TRBV5-1	-	-	TRBJ1-1	CASSAGARTEAFF	TGCGCCAGCAGCGCAGGGGCGCGGACTGAAGCTTTCTTT
TRBV19	-	-	TRBJ1-1	CASTWTVNTEAFF	TGTGCCAGTACCTGGACAGTTAACACTGAAGCTTTCTTT
TRBV28	TRBD2	-	TRBJ2-7	CASSLSSSGRTEQYF	TGTGCCAGCAGTTTATCATCCAGCGGGAGGACCGAGCAGTACTTC
TRBV6-1	-	-	TRBJ2-5	CASSEVHSYQETQYF	TGTGCCAGCAGTGAAGTGCACAGTTACCAGGAGACCCAGTACTTC
TRBV6-1	-	-	TRBJ1-1	CASSEIRSGKAFF	TGTGCCAGCAGTGAAATAAGGTCCGGGAAAGCTTTCTTT
TRBV10-3	-	-	TRBJ2-1	CAISDREEGEQFF	TGTGCCATCAGTGACAGGGAGGAGGGTGAGCAGTTCTTC
TRBV3-1/TRBV3-2	-	-	TRBJ2-1	CASSQDLGSYNEQFF	TGTGCCAGCAGCCAAGATCTCGGTTCCTACAATGAGCAGTTCTTC
TRBV5-1	-	-	TRBJ2-1	CASSLDPGSSYNEQFF	TGCGCCAGCAGCTTGGACCCGGGGAGCTCCTACAATGAGCAGTTCTTC
TRBV10-2	-	-	TRBJ1-2	CAIAPGANYGYTF	TGCGCCATCGCCCCGGGGGCTAACTATGGCTACACCTTC
TRBV3-1/TRBV3-2	TRBD1	few	TRBJ1-2	CASSQGIGRGIGGYTF	TGTGCCAGCAGCCAAGGTATAGGCAGGGGGATCGGTGGCTACACCTTC
TRBV11-2	-	-	TRBJ2-1	CASSLGPEEYNEQFF	TGTGCCAGCAGCTTAGGGCCGGAGGAATACAATGAGCAGTTCTTC
TRBV28	-	-	TRBJ1-2	CASSPLANYGYTF	TGTGCCAGCAGTCCTTTAGCTAACTATGGCTACACCTTC
TRBV27	TRBD2	-	TRBJ2-1	CASSPRLAGGEQFF	TGTGCCAGCAGTCCAAGACTAGCCGGCGGTGAGCAGTTCTTC
TRBV19	-	few	TRBJ1-4	CASTLNGVNEKLFF	TGTGCCAGTACCTTGAATGGAGTTAATGAAAAACTGTTTTTT
TRBV2	-	-	TRBJ1-3	CASSEVRGTGNTIYF	TGTGCCAGCAGTGAAGTGAGGGGGACTGGAAACACCATATATTTT
TRBV27	TRBD1	-	TRBJ1-2	CASGPGQGYGYTF	TGTGCCAGCGGCCCGGGACAGGGGTATGGCTACACCTTC
TRBV30	-	-	TRBJ2-7	CAGREPAFGEQYF	TGTGCCGGCAGGGAACCGGCTTTCGGTGAGCAGTACTTC
TRBV5-1	TRBD2	-	TRBJ2-7	CASSSGAGEFAEQYF	TGCGCCAGCAGCTCCGGGGCGGGAGAGTTTGCCGAGCAGTACTTC
TRBV18	-	once	TRBJ1-1	CASSPGAGVGTEAFF	TGTGCCAGCTCACCGGGGGCAGGGGTGGGCACTGAAGCTTTCTTT
TRBV14	-	-	TRBJ2-7	CASSLTGFGEQYF	TGTGCCAGCAGCCTAACAGGGTTCGGCGAGCAGTACTTC
TRBV5-1	TRBD1	-	TRBJ2-7	CASSVAGTGTSYEQYF	TGCGCCAGCAGCGTAGCCGGGACAGGGACTTCCTACGAGCAGTACTTC
TRBV5-6	-	-	TRBJ2-1	CASSLSGIEVF	TGTGCCAGCAGCTTGTCGGGAATCGAAGTCTTC
TRBV20-1	-	-	TRBJ1-1	CSALQGEEAFF	TGCAGTGCCCTACAGGGAGAGGAGGCTTTCTTT
TRBV28	-	-	TRBJ1-2	CASSLQANYGYTF	TGTGCCAGCAGTCTACAGGCTAACTATGGCTACACCTTC
TRBV7-9	-	-	TRBJ2-1	CASSFGREGEQFF	TGTGCCAGCAGCTTCGGACGAGAGGGTGAGCAGTTCTTC
TRBV3-1/TRBV3-2	-	-	TRBJ1-3	CASRDRFLRNTIYF	TGTGCCAGCAGAGACAGGTTTCTACGAAACACCATATATTTT
TRBV5-1	TRBD1	-	TRBJ1-1	CASSLGDRENTEAFF	TGCGCCAGCAGCTTGGGAGACAGGGAGAACACTGAAGCTTTCTTT
TRBV2	-	-	TRBJ2-1	CASSPDSSSYNEQFF	TGTGCCAGCAGTCCGGACAGCAGCTCCTACAATGAGCAGTTCTTC
TRBV11-2	-	few	TRBJ1-2	CASRDTGLRGYTF	TGTGCCAGCAGAGATACAGGGCTTCGGGGCTACACCTTC
TRBV9	-	-	TRBJ1-5	CASSDRDTFQPQHF	TGTGCCAGCAGCGACCGGGACACTTTTCAGCCCCAGCATTTT
TRBV29-1	TRBD2	few	TRBJ2-7	CSVGASGRLYEQYF	TGCAGCGTTGGGGCTAGCGGGAGACTCTACGAGCAGTACTTC